These 12 T cell receptor beta chains originate from one sample sequenced in a study of shared clonotypes between healthy human individuals (TCRdb year 2020). The library was produced with the immunoSEQ multiplex PCR assay. Drawn from immuneACCESS, this table holds only the in-frame rearrangements with V and J called that TCRdb kept. Clones are partly lost; checked studies trace under half to an unresolved V gene and leave the rest unexplained. Recorded for this sample are millions of clones; approximately 92% of them occurred a single time. The ten largest make up under 0.15% of the sample. Sequenced material: naive CD4+ T cells sorted from blood. Reading the label with the study, this specimen's cell subset or site is: CD45RA+ positively selected. The receptors come from a man between 18 and 29 years old in good health.

This clone appeared once. This chain joins TRBV28 and TRBJ2-2; D may be TRBD2 (6 bases). Germline V CDR1 and CDR2: MDHEN, SYDVKM. This CDR3 is built from 15 residues. Trimming pared 7 bases from V and 4 bases from J, leaving 16 bases between. The CDR3 protein is CASKRRGAGTGELFF. The CDR3 nucleotides read TGTGCCAGCAAGAGGAGGGGTGCGGGCACCGGGGAGCTGTTTTTT. Full variable domain (missing parts from reference TRBV28 and TRBJ2-2): DVKVTQSSRYLVKRTGEKVFLECVQDMDHENMFWYRQDPGLGLRLIYFSYDVKMKEKGDIPEGYSVSREKKERFSLILESASTNQTSMYLCASKRRGAGTGELFFGEGSRLTVL.

This sequence joins TRBV19 and TRBJ1-2; TRBD1 matches at 7 bases. Germline assignment: CDR1 LNHDA and CDR2 SQIVND (reference sequence). Losses at the gene ends were 5 bases for V and 4 bases for J; bases not matched to a gene: 7. CDR3 length: 14 residues. The CDR3, as DNA: TGTGCCAGTAGTCACAGGGGAGGGATCTATGGCTACACCTTC. Amino acid sequence: CASSHRGGIYGYTF. The full variable domain, completed using reference TRBV19 and TRBJ1-2, is DGGITQSPKYLFRKEGQNVTLSCEQNLNHDAMYWYRQDPGQGLRLIYYSQIVNDFQKGDIAEGYSVSREKKESFPLTVTSAQKNPTAFYLCASSHRGGIYGYTFGSGTRLTVV.

This clone was observed a single time. The V gene is TRBV6-1, the J gene TRBJ2-3; 8 bases match TRBD1. CDR1 is MNHNS and CDR2 is SASEGT in the germline V gene. The CDR3 is made up of 16 amino acids. V lost 4 bases and J lost 1; bases outside the gene matches: 7. CDR3 region: CASSAQGAPGTDTQYF. The CDR3 DNA reads TGTGCCAGCAGTGCTCAGGGGGCCCCTGGCACAGATACGCAGTATTTT.

This clone was detected a few times. This chain connects TRBV19 to TRBJ1-1; a weak D match, TRBD1 (5 bases). The CDR3 is 12 amino acids. Trimming took 6 bases from V and 8 from J, leaving 13 bases between them. Germline assignment: CDR1 LNHDA and CDR2 SQIVND (reference sequence). The CDR3 nucleotides are TGTGCCAGTAGCCCTGGGACGGTCGAAGCTTTCTTT. Translated: CASSPGTVEAFF.

The V gene is TRBV7-2, the J gene TRBJ2-2, with D possibly TRBD1 on 5 matching bases. The length of the CDR3 is 15 residues. Germline loops: CDR1 SGHTA, CDR2 FQGNSA. The V gene lost 6 bases and the J gene lost 0 bases, with 11 bases spanning the gap. The CDR3 is CASRLDSSNTGELFF. CDR3 DNA: TGTGCCAGCAGACTTGACAGTTCGAACACCGGGGAGCTGTTTTTT.

The CDR3 protein is CASSLSGGRASGELFF. The CDR3 DNA follows: TGTGCCAGCAGCCTATCCGGGGGCAGGGCTTCCGGGGAGCTGTTTTTT. This sequence joins TRBV11-2 and TRBJ2-2, with D perhaps being TRBD1 or TRBD2 (6 bases each). Germline loops: CDR1 SGHAT, CDR2 FQNNGV. This CDR3 has 16 amino acids. V shed 5 bases and J shed 6 bases, with 19 bases lying between them. Using reference TRBV11-2 and TRBJ2-2 for the parts outside the CDR3, the full variable domain is EAGVAQSPRYKIIEKRQSVAFWCNPISGHATLYWYQQILGQGPKLLIQFQNNGVVDDSQLPKDRFSAERLKGVDSTLKIQPAKLEDSAVYLCASSLSGGRASGELFFGEGSRLTVL.

On this clone: The same CDR3 can be traced to other DNA sequences in this sample. V and J are TRBV2 and TRBJ2-7; D might be TRBD2 (5 bases). Per the germline V gene, CDR1 is SNHLY and CDR2 is FYNNEI. This CDR3 contains 14 residues. The germline V and J ends were trimmed by 1 base and 2 bases, with 9 bases remaining between them. In DNA form, the CDR3 reads TGTGCCAGCAGTGAAGAGGGCGGGCCCTACGAGCAGTACTTC. Translation gives CASSEEGGPYEQYF.

This clone was recorded only once. The genes are TRBV21-1 and TRBJ2-4; TRBD1, the table's D call, was not compared with the DNA. TRBV21-1 is designated a pseudogene. CDR3 size: 15 residues. The DNA for the CDR3 is TGTGCCAGCAGCAAAAGAAAGGGGGCCCTAAACATTCAGTACTTC. This sequence encodes CASSKRKGALNIQYF.

DNA for the CDR3: TGTGCCAGCTCACCACCGAGCAGGAGGATAGGTCAGCCCCAGCATTTT. Its translation: CASSPPSRRIGQPQHF. The chain uses TRBV18 and TRBJ1-5; D remains unclear. The V gene lost 0 bases and the J gene lost 6 bases, with 15 bases spanning the gap. CDR1 is KGHSH, CDR2 LQKENI, per germline. This CDR3 has 16 amino acids.

The chain recombines TRBV18 with TRBJ2-5, with D unclear. This CDR3 is built from 13 residues. Deletions cut 4 bases from V and 5 bases from J, with 11 bases between. From germline, CDR1 is KGHSH and CDR2 LQKENI. CDR3 DNA sequence: TGTGCCAGCTCACAGAGCCAAAGTGAGACCCAGTACTTC. Amino acid sequence: CASSQSQSETQYF. Together with reference TRBV18 and TRBJ2-5, the CDR3 gives the full variable domain: NAGVMQNPRHLVRRRGQEARLRCSPMKGHSHVYWYRQLPEEGLKFMVYLQKENIIDESGMPKERFSAEFPKEGPSILRIQQVVRGDSAAYFCASSQSQSETQYFGPGTRLLVL.

V and J are TRBV4-1 and TRBJ2-7; 7 nucleotides line up with TRBD1. The V gene's germline CDR1 is MGHRA and CDR2 YSYEKL. Trimming removed 1 base from V and 3 bases from J; junction bases left unmatched: 9. The CDR3 is 16 residues long. The CDR3 bases are TGCGCCAGCAGCCAAGCACAGGGGAGAGAGAGCTACGAGCAGTACTTC. Its protein product is CASSQAQGRESYEQYF.

Turning to this clone: Other DNA sequences in the sample encode the same CDR3. V gene TRBV5-1 combines with J gene TRBJ2-7; no reliable D call. The germline V and J ends were trimmed by 0 bases and 1 base, with 8 bases remaining between them. CDR3 length: 14 amino acids. Germline CDR1 and CDR2: SGHRS and YFSETQ. The CDR3 sequence is CASSLVPGSYEQYF. The DNA for the CDR3 is TGCGCCAGCAGCTTGGTGCCGGGTTCCTACGAGCAGTACTTC.